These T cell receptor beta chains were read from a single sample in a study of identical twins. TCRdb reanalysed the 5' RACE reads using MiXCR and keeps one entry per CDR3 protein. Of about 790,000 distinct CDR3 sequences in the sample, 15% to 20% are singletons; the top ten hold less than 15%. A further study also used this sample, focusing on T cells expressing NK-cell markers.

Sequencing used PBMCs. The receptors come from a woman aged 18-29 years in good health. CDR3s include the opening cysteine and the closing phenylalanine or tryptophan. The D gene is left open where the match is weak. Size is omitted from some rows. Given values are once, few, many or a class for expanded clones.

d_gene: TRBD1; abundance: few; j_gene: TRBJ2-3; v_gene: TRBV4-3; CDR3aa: CASSQGTGAGGTDTQYF; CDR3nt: TGCGCCAGCAGCCAGGGGACAGGGGCCGGAGGCACAGATACGCAGTATTTT
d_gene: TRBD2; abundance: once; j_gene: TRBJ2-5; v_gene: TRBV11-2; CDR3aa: CASCLGGGRETQYF; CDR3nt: TGTGCCAGCTGTTTGGGCGGGGGTCGGGAGACCCAGTACTTC
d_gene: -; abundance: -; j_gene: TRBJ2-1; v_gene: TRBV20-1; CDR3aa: CSARDSPNEQFF; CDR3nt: TGCAGTGCTAGAGACAGTCCAAATGAGCAGTTCTTC
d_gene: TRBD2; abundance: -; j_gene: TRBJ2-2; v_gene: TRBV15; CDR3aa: CATSRGLAGTGELFF; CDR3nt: TGTGCCACCAGCAGGGGACTAGCGGGAACCGGGGAGCTGTTTTTT
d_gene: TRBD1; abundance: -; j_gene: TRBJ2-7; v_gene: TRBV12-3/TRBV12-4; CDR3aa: CASSSETGGDEQYF; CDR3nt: TGTGCCAGCAGTTCGGAGACAGGGGGCGACGAGCAGTACTTC
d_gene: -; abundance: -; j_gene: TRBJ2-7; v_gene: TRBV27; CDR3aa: CASRASGGQSYEQYF; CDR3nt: TGTGCCAGCAGGGCCTCTGGAGGACAGAGCTACGAGCAGTACTTC
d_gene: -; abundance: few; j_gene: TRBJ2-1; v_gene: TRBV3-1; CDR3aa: CASSQVGGLSHNEQFF; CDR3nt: TGTGCCAGCAGCCAAGTTGGGGGACTCAGCCACAATGAGCAGTTCTTC
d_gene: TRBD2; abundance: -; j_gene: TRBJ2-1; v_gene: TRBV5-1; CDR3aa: CASSLEPGGDEQFF; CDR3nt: TGCGCCAGCAGCTTGGAGCCGGGGGGAGATGAGCAGTTCTTC
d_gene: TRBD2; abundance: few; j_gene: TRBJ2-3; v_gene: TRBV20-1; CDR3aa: CSASQTSPDTQYF; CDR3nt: TGCAGTGCTAGCCAGACTAGCCCAGATACGCAGTATTTT
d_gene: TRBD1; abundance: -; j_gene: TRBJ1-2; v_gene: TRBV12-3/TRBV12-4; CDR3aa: CASSLQQGVNGYTF; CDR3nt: TGTGCCAGCAGTTTACAGCAGGGGGTTAATGGCTACACCTTC
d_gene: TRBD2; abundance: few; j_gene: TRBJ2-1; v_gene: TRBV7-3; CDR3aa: CASSLEGGGVYNEQFF; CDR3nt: TGTGCCAGCAGCTTAGAGGGTGGGGGGGTATACAATGAGCAGTTCTTC
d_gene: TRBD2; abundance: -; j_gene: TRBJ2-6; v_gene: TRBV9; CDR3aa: CASSLGLAGGSAGANVLTF; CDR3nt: TGTGCCAGCAGCCTTGGACTAGCGGGAGGGTCGGCTGGGGCCAACGTCCTGACTTTC
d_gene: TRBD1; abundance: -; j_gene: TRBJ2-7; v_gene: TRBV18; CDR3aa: CASSQSPDRASYEQYF; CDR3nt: TGTGCCAGCTCGCAATCCCCGGACAGGGCTTCCTACGAGCAGTACTTC
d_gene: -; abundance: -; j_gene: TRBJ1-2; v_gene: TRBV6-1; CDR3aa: CASRAPGKDGYTF; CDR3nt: TGTGCCAGCAGGGCCCCGGGCAAAGATGGCTACACCTTC
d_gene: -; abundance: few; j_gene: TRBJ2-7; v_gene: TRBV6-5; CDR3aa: CASSYSDRNYEQYF; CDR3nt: TGTGCCAGCAGTTACTCGGACCGAAACTACGAGCAGTACTTC
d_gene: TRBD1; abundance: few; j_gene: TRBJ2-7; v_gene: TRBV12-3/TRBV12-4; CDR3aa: CASGPGQGLRQYF; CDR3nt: TGTGCCAGCGGTCCGGGACAGGGGTTACGGCAGTACTTC
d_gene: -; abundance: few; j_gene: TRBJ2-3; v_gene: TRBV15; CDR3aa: CATSPGLGREYDTQYF; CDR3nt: TGTGCCACCAGCCCTGGTCTTGGCAGGGAATACGATACGCAGTATTTT
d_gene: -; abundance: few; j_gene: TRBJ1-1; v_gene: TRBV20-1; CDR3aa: CSVQSRNTEAFF; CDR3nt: TGCAGTGTCCAGTCCCGGAACACTGAAGCTTTCTTT